Presented here are 12 T cell receptor beta chains from one specimen sequenced in a study of OX40 agonist ivuxolimab in advanced cancers. Clones were read by immunoSEQ multiplex PCR, and TCRdb kept only the in-frame ones, dropping some. This sample has roughly 38,000 clones; 92% occur once, and the top ten carry roughly 21%. The material sequenced was CD4+ or CD8+ T cells sorted from blood, taken in a trial of the OX40 agonist ivuxolimab. The source is an adult with an advanced solid tumor such as melanoma, head and neck, liver or kidney cancer.

The chain is built from TRBV4-1 and TRBJ2-2; D remains ambiguous. The CDR3 contains 12 residues. V was shortened by 2 bases and J by 5 bases, with 3 bases between the two germline ends. Germline V gene data show CDR1 as MGHRA and CDR2 as YSYEKL. The CDR3 sequence is CASSQRTGELFF. CDR3 in DNA: TGCGCCAGCAGCCAACGGACCGGGGAGCTGTTTTTT.

This clone occurred a few times. The V call is TRBV30, the J call TRBJ2-2; tentatively, D is TRBD1 or TRBD2 (5 bases each). V shed 3 bases and J shed 6 bases, with 14 bases lying between them. The germline V gene encodes CDR1 GTSNPN and CDR2 SVGIG (reference sequence). The CDR3 consists of 14 residues. DNA of the CDR3: TGTGCCTGGAGAGCACGCATGGGACCCGGGGAGCTGTTTTTT. Protein sequence: CAWRARMGPGELFF.

This clone was recorded once. The chain combines TRBV25-1 with TRBJ2-1, with 7 bases matching TRBD1. This CDR3 contains 16 residues. CDR1 is MGHDK and CDR2 is SYGVNS in the germline V gene. Germline trimming cut 2 bases from V and 2 bases from J; bases unmatched to any gene: 6. The CDR3 sequence: CASSEVPTGAYNEQFF. The CDR3 DNA reads as TGTGCCAGCAGTGAAGTGCCTACAGGGGCCTACAATGAGCAGTTCTTC.

The J gene is TRBJ2-3, the V gene TRBV6-5; TRBD1 matches 7 bases. The CDR3 runs to 14 residues. The J segment lost 3 bases and the V segment lost 6 bases, leaving 6 bases of the junction unmatched. Germline loops: CDR1 MNHEY, CDR2 SVGAGI. CDR3 coding DNA: TGTGCCAGCAGCCGGACAGGTGGGACAGATACGCAGTATTTT. Protein product: CASSRTGGTDTQYF.

The chain uses TRBV27 and TRBJ1-5, with no clear D. CDR1 MNHEY and CDR2 SMNVEV come from the germline V gene (reference sequence). CDR3 size: 15 residues. Deletions cut 4 bases from V and 0 bases from J, with 10 bases between. CDR3 sequence: CASSSGDYSNQPQHF. Written as DNA, the CDR3 is TGTGCCAGCAGTTCCGGGGATTATAGCAATCAGCCCCAGCATTTT.

The chain links TRBV5-5 to TRBJ2-1, with a possible D match to TRBD2 (6 bases). Trimming removed 4 bases at V and 0 bases at J, with 11 bases between. Germline-derived CDR1 and CDR2 are SGHKS and YYEKEE (reference sequence). This CDR3 has 15 residues. DNA for the CDR3: TGTGCCAGCAGCATTCGGGGGAGCTCCTACAATGAGCAGTTCTTC. This encodes CASSIRGSSYNEQFF.

The rearrangement joins TRBV10-3 to TRBJ2-5; 9 bases are shared with TRBD1. The CDR3 covers 16 residues. Looked up from germline, CDR1 is ENHRY and CDR2 is SYGVKD. Trimming removed 3 bases from V and 1 base from J; junction bases left unmatched: 6. CDR3 sequence reads: CAISEVGQGSQETQYF. CDR3 sequence (DNA): TGTGCCATCAGTGAAGTTGGACAGGGGAGCCAAGAGACCCAGTACTTC.

CDR3: CASSESQLAEGPTDTQYF. CDR3 in DNA: TGTGCCAGCAGTGAAAGCCAACTAGCGGAGGGTCCCACAGATACGCAGTATTTT. V is TRBV25-1 and J is TRBJ2-3; 8 bases align to TRBD2. The CDR3 sequence is 18 residues long. J gave up 2 bases and V 2 bases, and 12 bases lay outside the gene matches. Germline V CDR1 and CDR2: MGHDK, SYGVNS.

The V and J genes are TRBV29-1 and TRBJ1-2; a possible D gene is TRBD1 (6 bases). From germline, CDR1 is SQVTM and CDR2 ANQGSEA. Trimming removed 4 bases at V and 8 bases at J, with 14 bases between. The CDR3 sequence is 12 residues long. In DNA, the CDR3 is TGCAGCGTTGTCGCAGGGGTCGGCGGCTACACCTTC. This translates into CSVVAGVGGYTF.

V gene TRBV7-9 combines with J gene TRBJ2-7; 7 bases match TRBD1. This CDR3 comprises 15 residues. Germline CDR1 reads SEHNR; CDR2 reads FQNEAQ (reference sequence). V dropped 5 bases and J dropped 4; count of bases not matched to a gene: 11. CDR3 coding DNA: TGTGCCAGCAGCCGCCGACAGGGAATGGTGTACGAGCAGTACTTC. Encoded protein: CASSRRQGMVYEQYF. Looking up the rest from reference TRBV7-9 and TRBJ2-7 gives the full variable domain: DTGVSQNPRHKITKRGQNVTFRCDPISEHNRLYWYRQTLGQGPEFLTYFQNEAQLEKSRLLSDRFSAERPKGSFSTLEIQRTEQGDSAMYLCASSRRQGMVYEQYFGPGTRLTVT.

This chain connects TRBV27 to TRBJ2-7, with 12 bases fitting TRBD2. J gave up 6 bases and V 9 bases, and 3 bases lay outside the gene matches. CDR1 and CDR2 (germline): MNHEY, SMNVEV (reference sequence). The CDR3 is 12 residues long. CDR3 in DNA: TGTGCCAGTCGGACTAGCGGGATCGAGCAGTACTTC. Its translation is CASRTSGIEQYF.

Regarding this clone: At one of its ends the junction is not consistent with the germline gene, which may arise from a read error. The chain combines TRBV9 with TRBJ2-5, with 13 bases lining up with TRBD2. This CDR3 region has 13 residues. The germline gives CDR1 SGDLS, CDR2 YYNGEE. CDR3 residues: CASSGGLAGTTHF. The CDR3 bases are TGTGCCAGCAGCGGGGGACTAGCGGGGACGACACACTTC.